Sequencing of this T cell receptor delta chain was carried out in a study of γδ T cells in repeated Plasmodium falciparum infection. Study in general: Four controlled malaria infections with P. falciparum NF54 spanned about 640 days. Timepoints: baseline, immediately before selected infections, and 21 days after every infection.

TCRdb re-processed the multiplex PCR reads via CATT. The table includes 85,000 to 95,000 delta-chain clones, almost 1.5% detected once. CDR1 is TSWWSYY and CDR2 is QGS in the germline V gene. The CDR3 has 21 amino acids. Deletions cut 2 bases from V and 0 bases from J, with 28 bases between. Gammadelta T cells were flow-sorted from PBMC into Vgamma9/Vdelta2+ and Vdelta2-negative populations for bulk analysis. This clone was picked up a small number of times. Its antigen is still unknown. A far larger clone is one nucleotide away, so this likely arose from a read error. Within the sample, other DNA sequences also encode this same CDR3. The study, taken as a whole, reports: Vdelta2-negative gammadelta repertoires, largely Vdelta1+, seemingly showed infection-driven waves of new clonal selection.

This chain uses TRDV1 with TRDJ1, with a weak D call TRDD3 (5 bases). The sample taken for sequencing was gamma-delta T cells from blood. The origin of this receptor is a pool of human donors (malaria-infected and uninfected, not separated). CDR3 region: CALGEVSYGGPYSLYTDKLIF. For the CDR3, the DNA is TGTGCTCTTGGGGAAGTTTCATACGGGGGGCCGTACTCTCTGTACACCGATAAACTCATCTTT.